These 20 T cell receptor beta chains share one sample of origin, sequenced in a study of a mutant IDH1 vaccine in newly diagnosed glioma. Noted time point: week 5, during vaccination. In every dose of vaccine, 300 ug of mutant IDH1 20-mer peptide was given alongside topical imiquimod. These receptors are not linked to any known antigen. The method was immunoSEQ multiplex PCR; TCRdb's version includes in-frame clones alone and lacks a portion of them. Here the sample spans nearly 55,000 clones, about 80% being singletons. Specimen: PBMCs, collected from a glioma patient whose treatment included an IDH1 peptide vaccine. The source is a man aged 30 to 39 with glioma.

This clone was detected a few times. The chain joins TRBV27 to TRBJ2-5; tentatively, D is TRBD1 (5 bases). The CDR3 has 12 residues. Germline lookup yields CDR1 MNHEY and CDR2 SMNVEV (reference sequence). Trimming took 7 bases from V and 5 from J, leaving 11 bases between them. CDR3 sequence reads: CASKSRAETQYF. The DNA of the CDR3 is TGTGCCAGCAAATCCAGGGCCGAGACCCAGTACTTC.

The genes are TRBV18 and TRBJ2-1; 11 nucleotides agree with TRBD2. The CDR3 sequence is 16 residues long. With V trimmed by 3 bases and J by 8 bases, 9 bases remained unmatched. The germline V gene encodes CDR1 KGHSH and CDR2 LQKENI. The CDR3 nucleotides are TGTGCCAGCTCACCGGGACTAGCGGTAAGGGAGGATGAGCAGTTCTTC. Amino acids: CASSPGLAVREDEQFF.

The chain couples TRBV9 to TRBJ1-5; no clear D. CDR3 size: 14 residues. Germline V lookup: CDR1 SGDLS, CDR2 YYNGEE. Trimming took 0 bases from V and 3 from J, leaving 7 bases between them. The CDR3 DNA reads as TGTGCCAGCAGCGTAGGGGCTAACAATCAGCCCCAGCATTTT. Amino acids: CASSVGANNQPQHF. Combining the CDR3 with reference TRBV9 and TRBJ1-5 gives the whole variable domain DSGVTQTPKHLITATGQRVTLRCSPRSGDLSVYWYQQSLDQGLQFLIQYYNGEERAKGNILERFSAQQFPDLHSELNLSSLELGDSALYFCASSVGANNQPQHFGDGTRLSIL.

The chain couples TRBV14 to TRBJ2-3; D not certain. From germline, CDR1 is SGHDN and CDR2 FVKESK. The CDR3 covers 14 residues. Trimming cost V 3 bases and J 2 bases, with 9 bases left between them. CDR3 protein: CASSHRTVTDTQYF. CDR3 nucleotide sequence: TGTGCCAGCAGCCATAGGACGGTCACAGATACGCAGTATTTT.

The chain uses TRBV19 and TRBJ2-1; TRBD2 aligns across 8 bases. Trimming took 7 bases from V and 3 from J; bases not matched to a gene: 8. CDR3 length: 15 residues. The V gene's germline CDR1 is LNHDA and CDR2 SQIVND (reference sequence). CDR3 residues: CASMLRAGGYNEQFF. For the CDR3, the DNA is TGTGCCAGTATGCTTCGGGCGGGGGGCTACAATGAGCAGTTCTTC.

The rearrangement links TRBV11-2 to TRBJ1-4; D is unclear. CDR1 SGHAT and CDR2 FQNNGV come from the germline V gene. Between the trimmed V and J ends, which lost 8 bases and 2 bases, there was a span of 18 bases. CDR3 size: 16 residues. In nucleotides, the CDR3 is TGTGCCAGCTCGAAAGCAAGGGTTAACACTAATGAAAAACTGTTTTTT. Translating gives CASSKARVNTNEKLFF.

This chain joins TRBV19 and TRBJ2-3, with D possibly TRBD1 on 6 matching bases. Germline loops: CDR1 LNHDA, CDR2 SQIVND (reference sequence). The CDR3 has 15 residues. V dropped 3 bases and J dropped 5 bases, with 15 bases sitting between them. The CDR3 is CASSMRETGRDTQYF. CDR3 coding DNA: TGTGCCAGTAGTATGAGGGAAACAGGGAGAGATACGCAGTATTTT.

This clone is judged medium-sized. This sequence joins TRBV15 and TRBJ1-1; TRBD1 might be the D (6 bases). This CDR3 comprises 17 residues. V dropped 6 bases and J dropped 2 bases, with 22 bases sitting between them. Per the germline V gene, CDR1 is LNHNV and CDR2 is YYDKDF (reference sequence). CDR3 in amino acids: CATRGKTFGDINTEAFF. CDR3 nucleotide sequence: TGTGCCACCAGGGGGAAAACGTTTGGGGACATCAACACTGAAGCTTTCTTT. Using reference TRBV15 and TRBJ1-1 for the parts outside the CDR3, the full variable domain is DAMVIQNPRYQVTQFGKPVTLSCSQTLNHNVMYWYQQKSSQAPKLLFHYYDKDFNNEADTPDNFQSRRPNTSFCFLDIRSPGLGDTAMYLCATRGKTFGDINTEAFFGQGTRLTVV.

The chain has TRBV10-1 and TRBJ1-1; 10 nucleotides match TRBD1. The CDR3 covers 15 residues. V lost 2 bases, J lost 9 bases, and 9 bases stayed unmatched. Germline V gene sequence: CDR1 WNHNN, CDR2 SYGVQD (reference sequence). This CDR3 reads CASSEQRQGAFKAFF. CDR3 in DNA: TGCGCCAGCAGTGAGCAGAGACAGGGGGCATTTAAAGCTTTCTTT.

V and J are TRBV6-5 and TRBJ1-1, with 7 bases that match TRBD1. Germline V lookup: CDR1 MNHEY, CDR2 SVGAGI. There are 13 residues in the CDR3. V lost 7 bases and J lost 6; bases outside the gene matches: 8. CDR3 amino acids: CASIETGFAEAFF. The CDR3 DNA is TGTGCCAGCATAGAGACAGGGTTCGCTGAAGCTTTCTTT.

The genes are TRBV7-6 and TRBJ1-1; TRBD1 might be the D (5 bases). Germline values: CDR1 SGHVS, CDR2 FNYEAQ. The CDR3 is 14 amino acids. The V end lost 4 bases, the J end lost 5 bases, and 14 bases lay between the germline ends. The CDR3 region has the DNA TGTGCCAGCAGCTCCCCCCCGGGGCGGACTGAAGCTTTCTTT. Protein product: CASSSPPGRTEAFF.

This clone was seen a few times. The V and J genes are TRBV4-1 and TRBJ1-5; 9 nucleotides match TRBD1. The germline V gene encodes CDR1 MGHRA and CDR2 YSYEKL. The CDR3 loop spans 15 amino acids. Trimming cost V 4 bases and J 5 bases; bases outside gene matches: 6. The CDR3: CASSPRTGDDQPQHF. The CDR3, as DNA: TGCGCCAGCAGCCCGAGGACAGGGGATGATCAGCCCCAGCATTTT.

The CDR3 DNA is TGTGCCAGCAGCTTAGACGCAGGGGGAAGTGGAGCTTTCTTT. The encoded protein is CASSLDAGGSGAFF. V usage is TRBV11-2 and J usage is TRBJ1-1, with 7 bases aligning to TRBD1. CDR1 is SGHAT and CDR2 is FQNNGV in the germline V gene. This CDR3 has 14 amino acids. Trimming cost V 0 bases and J 10 bases; bases outside gene matches: 8.

The chain recombines TRBV5-1 with TRBJ1-3; D is unresolved. The V and J ends lost 1 base and 0 bases respectively, with 2 bases between them. CDR3 length equals 13 residues. Germline CDR1 reads SGHRS; CDR2 reads YFSETQ. The CDR3 region is CASSLRSGNTIYF. The CDR3, as DNA: TGCGCCAGCAGCTTGCGCTCTGGAAACACCATATATTTT.

The rearrangement joins TRBV30 to TRBJ1-6; 8 bases line up with TRBD1. V lost 3 bases, J lost 6 bases, and 4 bases stayed unmatched. The germline CDR1 and CDR2 sequences are GTSNPN and SVGIG (reference sequence). The CDR3 totals 14 residues. The CDR3, as DNA: TGTGCCTGGAGCCGAGACAGGGGTAATTCACCCCTCCACTTT. Encoded protein: CAWSRDRGNSPLHF. The full variable domain, completed using reference TRBV30 and TRBJ1-6, is SQTIHQWPATLVQPVGSPLSLECTVEGTSNPNLYWYRQAAGRGLQLLFYSVGIGQISSEVPQNLSASRPQDRQFILSSKKLLLSDSGFYLCAWSRDRGNSPLHFGNGTRLTVT.

This clone occurred once. Here the CDR3 DNA reads TGTGCCAGCAGCTTAATCGGGGGCGGACTAACCGGGGAGCTGTTTTTT. It codes for CASSLIGGGLTGELFF. The chain uses TRBV7-9 and TRBJ2-2; possibly TRBD1 or TRBD2 for D (6 bases each). Trimming left V 2 bases short and J 5 bases short, with 15 bases between. CDR3 length equals 16 residues. Germline loops: CDR1 SEHNR, CDR2 FQNEAQ (reference sequence).

V gene TRBV30 combines with J gene TRBJ1-6; the match to TRBD1 covers 12 bases. V lost 3 bases to trimming and J lost 9 bases; unmatched junction nucleotides: 6. There are 15 residues in the CDR3. Per germline, CDR1 GTSNPN and CDR2 SVGIG (reference sequence). The CDR3 bases are TGTGCCTGGAGCGACGGGACAGGGGGCGGTTCACCCCTCCACTTT. Its protein product is CAWSDGTGGGSPLHF.

V usage is TRBV7-2 and J usage is TRBJ1-4; the D gene is possibly TRBD1 (6 bases). The CDR3 is made up of 16 amino acids. The V end was cut by 1 base, the J end by 16 bases, with 25 bases between. In germline, CDR1 is SGHTA, CDR2 FQGNSA. This chain's CDR3 is CASSLGAGRGTGPSFF. The CDR3, as DNA: TGTGCCAGCAGCTTAGGGGCGGGACGGGGAACAGGGCCATCGTTTTTT.

The chain joins TRBV29-1 to TRBJ2-7; D is uncertain. Germline V CDR1 and CDR2: SQVTM, ANQGSEA. The CDR3 contains 13 residues. V was shortened by 6 bases and J by 2 bases, with 14 bases between the two germline ends. Written as DNA, the CDR3 is TGCAGCGTGGCCCCAGGCCTCACCTACGAGCAGTACTTC. This codes for CSVAPGLTYEQYF.

J is TRBJ2-1 and V is TRBV11-2, with D unresolved. CDR1 and CDR2 (germline): SGHAT, FQNNGV. Between the trimmed V and J ends, which lost 5 bases and 2 bases, there was a span of 19 bases. The CDR3 is made up of 17 amino acids. CDR3 in DNA: TGTGCCAGCAGCCCCGAAGTCTTGGGTGGTACCTACAATGAGCAGTTCTTC. This translates into CASSPEVLGGTYNEQFF.